This is a list of T cell receptor beta chains from one sample in a study of blood T cell repertoires in COVID-19. Sequenced by immunoSEQ multiplex PCR; TCRdb stores in-frame clones only, minus some. Among about 210,000 clones listed, approximately 85% were seen once. Sequenced input: peripheral blood. Receptors were obtained from a woman aged 45-65 years with active or convalescent COVID-19. Each CDR3 is given with its conserved first and last residue. D genes are given only for firm matches. Where a row states a size, it is once, few, many or the class of an expanded clone; other rows omit it.

>TRBD1|-|TRBV5-5|TRBJ1-2
TGTGCCAGCAGCCCGACCCCGACAGGGAACTATGGCTACACCTTC
CASSPTPTGNYGYTF
>TRBD2|once|TRBV2|TRBJ2-1
TGTGCCAGCAACCTACTAGCGAGCTCCTACAATGAGCAGTTCTTC
CASNLLASSYNEQFF
>-|-|TRBV7-3|TRBJ2-3
TGTGCCAGCAGCACGACACGTTCGGATACGCAGTATTTT
CASSTTRSDTQYF
>-|-|TRBV9|TRBJ2-3
TGTGCCAGCAGCGTAGTGACTAGCACAGATACGCAGTATTTT
CASSVVTSTDTQYF
>-|-|TRBV7-9|TRBJ1-5
TGTGCCAGCAGCTCGGGCGGGAATCAGCCCCAGCATTTT
CASSSGGNQPQHF
>TRBD2|-|TRBV19|TRBJ2-1
TGTGCCAGTAGTATGGGACTAACCGGCGGTGAGCAGTTCTTC
CASSMGLTGGEQFF
>-|once|TRBV7-9|TRBJ1-1
TGTGCCAGCAGCCTCGGGGGGCTTGGGACTGAAGCTTTCTTT
CASSLGGLGTEAFF
>TRBD1|-|TRBV28|TRBJ1-2
TGTGCCAGCAATGATCAGGGGGCGGCTAACTATGGCTACACCTTC
CASNDQGAANYGYTF
>TRBD1|-|TRBV5-1|TRBJ2-1
TGCGCCAGCAGCTTGGTGGGGAACACAGGGGCATTGTACAATGAGCAGTTCTTC
CASSLVGNTGALYNEQFF
>-|-|TRBV29-1|TRBJ1-1
TGCAGCGTTGTCCAGGGACATCATGAAGCTTTCTTT
CSVVQGHHEAFF
>TRBD2|-|TRBV5-4|TRBJ2-1
TGTGCCAGCAGCTCCCCTAGCGGGGGGAGGAGCTCCTACAATGAGCAGTTCTTC
CASSSPSGGRSSYNEQFF
>TRBD1|few|TRBV5-4|TRBJ1-5
TGTGCCAGCAGCGTGGGACAGGGTTGGGATCAGCCCCAGCATTTT
CASSVGQGWDQPQHF
>-|-|TRBV5-1|TRBJ2-5
TGCGCCAGCAGCTTGGGACTAGTTGAGACCCAGTACTTC
CASSLGLVETQYF
>-|-|TRBV28|TRBJ1-2
TGTGCCAGCAGTTTGGAACAGGCGAACTATGGCTACACCTTC
CASSLEQANYGYTF
>TRBD1|-|TRBV6-6|TRBJ1-5
TGTGCCAGCAGCCAGACAGGGGGCGGTCAGCCCCAGCATTTT
CASSQTGGGQPQHF
>-|-|TRBV5-5|TRBJ2-5
TGTGCCAGCAGCCAGGTTGAGACCCAGTACTTC
CASSQVETQYF
>-|-|TRBV7-3|TRBJ2-5
TGTGCCAGCAGCCCACGGGGAGCGGGCGAAGAGACCCAGTACTTC
CASSPRGAGEETQYF
>-|once|TRBV27|TRBJ1-6
TGTGCCAGCAGTTTTTCCTGGGGGGTGACCTCACCCCTCCACTTT
CASSFSWGVTSPLHF
>TRBD1|-|TRBV28|TRBJ1-5
TGTGCCAACGGACAGGGCTATCAGCCCCAGCATTTT
CANGQGYQPQHF
>-|once|TRBV6-1|TRBJ1-2
TGTGCCAGCAGTGAAGCAGGCAGGGCGAGGGGCTACACCTTC
CASSEAGRARGYTF
>-|-|TRBV5-8|TRBJ1-2
TGTGCCAGCAGCTTGGTCAGGGGCAGTGGCTACACCTTC
CASSLVRGSGYTF
>-|-|TRBV19|TRBJ1-1
TGTGCCAGTAGTATATATAACAGGGCGACTGAAGCTTTCTTT
CASSIYNRATEAFF
>TRBD1|-|TRBV2|TRBJ1-3
TGTGCCAGCAGGGGGACAGGGGCAAACACCATATATTTT
CASRGTGANTIYF
>TRBD1|-|TRBV7-2|TRBJ1-5
TGTGCCAGCAGCCCAACAGGGGGAGTCTATCAGCCCCAGCATTTT
CASSPTGGVYQPQHF
>-|-|TRBV19|TRBJ2-3
TGTGCCAGTACTGGGCGGGGGCAGGGGGCTACAGATACGCAGTATTTT
CASTGRGQGATDTQYF
>TRBD1|-|TRBV6-6|TRBJ1-5
TGTGCCAGCAACGCAAGGGGGCCGGGGCAGCCCCAGCATTTT
CASNARGPGQPQHF
>-|-|TRBV28|TRBJ2-7
TGTGCCAGCAACTTTCGCGGGATCGCCCCGCGCGAGCAGTACTTC
CASNFRGIAPREQYF
>-|-|TRBV13|TRBJ1-2
TGTGCCAGCAGCGCAGACAGGCTCGGCTATGGCTACACCTTC
CASSADRLGYGYTF
>TRBD1|-|TRBV6-5|TRBJ1-2
TGTGCCAGCAGCGTTCCGGGACAGCTCCGGACCTTC
CASSVPGQLRTF